This TCR beta chain was obtained from a study of OX40 agonist ivuxolimab in advanced cancers. Study at large: In this trial design, patients received ivuxolimab intravenously at 0.01 to 10 mg/kg every 2 weeks. General study findings and limits: Averaged across samples, CD8+ T cells carried more expanded clones than CD4+ did. The study observed clonal expansion of CD4+ and CD8+ blood T cells by week 6 at 0.1 to 3.0 mg/kg.

Blood draws occurred at baseline, cycle 4 day 1, and cycle 7 day 1. V dropped 5 bases and J dropped 6; count of bases not matched to a gene: 6. The CDR3 loop spans 14 amino acids. Germline values: CDR1 SEHNR, CDR2 FQNEAQ (reference sequence). Profiling relied on immunoSEQ multiplex PCR, and the TCRdb table lists in-frame clones only, not all of them. The sample consists of about 42,000 clones, around nine tenths of them appearing once. This clone came up a few times. Its antigen is not identified. The source material was CD4+ or CD8+ T cells sorted from blood, sampled in a trial of the OX40 agonist ivuxolimab. This rearrangement joins TRBV7-9 to TRBJ1-5; 8 nucleotides align to TRBD1. This clonotype was sampled from an adult with an advanced solid tumor such as melanoma, head and neck, liver or kidney cancer. CDR3 region: CASSPGQGSQPQHF. As DNA, the CDR3 is TGTGCCAGCAGCCCTGGACAGGGAAGTCAGCCCCAGCATTTT.